This TCR beta chain emerged from a study of T cells in Graves' hyperthyroidism and ophthalmopathy. Study conclusions and caveats: The model made its ophthalmopathy prediction, and onset followed a median around 6.9 months later.

Based on clinical symptoms, serum thyroxine and TRAb, thyroid ultrasound and orbital computed tomography, diagnoses were reached. RNA transcripts served as the template for amplifying TCR beta CDR3 regions. Carried out on the TCR CDR3, a first-round RT-PCR used the HTBI primer set. Each CDR3 protein is one row after TCRdb ran MiXCR on the multiplex PCR reads. The data show a few hundred thousand distinct CDR3 sequences, around 45% seen once. About this clonotype itself: Its matching antigen is unknown.

Deletions cut 8 bases from V and 5 bases from J, with 15 bases between. The CDR3 consists of 13 residues. The germline gives CDR1 MNHEY, CDR2 SMNVEV (reference sequence). The sample taken for sequencing was peripheral blood or thyroid tissue (not recorded which). The receptor comes from an adult woman with Graves' disease, either hyperthyroidism or ophthalmopathy (not recorded which). This chain uses TRBV27 with TRBJ2-5; D unclear. In DNA form, the CDR3 reads TGTGCCAGCGGGGAAGGCTTCTCTGAGACCCAGTACTTC. Protein: CASGEGFSETQYF.